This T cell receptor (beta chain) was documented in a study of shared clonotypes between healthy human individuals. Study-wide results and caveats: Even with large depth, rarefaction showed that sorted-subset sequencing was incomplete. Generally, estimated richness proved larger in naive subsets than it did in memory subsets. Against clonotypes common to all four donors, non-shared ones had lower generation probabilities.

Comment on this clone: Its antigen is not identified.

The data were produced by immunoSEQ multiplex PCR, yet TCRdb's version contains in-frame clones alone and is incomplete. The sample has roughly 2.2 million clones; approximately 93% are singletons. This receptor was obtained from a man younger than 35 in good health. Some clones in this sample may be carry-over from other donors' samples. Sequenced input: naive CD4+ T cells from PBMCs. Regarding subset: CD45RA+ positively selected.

The CDR3 DNA sequence: TGCGCCAGCAGCCAAATAGGTGGACAGGGTAGTGAAAAACTGTTTTTT. This encodes CASSQIGGQGSEKLFF. The chain uses TRBV4-1 and TRBJ1-4, with 8 bases identical to TRBD1. V lost 2 bases to trimming and J lost 7 bases; unmatched junction nucleotides: 9. The CDR3 is 16 residues long. The V gene's germline CDR1 is MGHRA and CDR2 YSYEKL.